The 10 T cell receptor beta chains given below trace back to one sample, sequenced in a study of response to subunit inactivated influenza vaccine. TCRdb independently ran MiXCR on the RT-PCR reads; one entry per CDR3 protein. This repertoire shows 450,000 to 600,000 distinct CDR3 sequences, approximately 16% found once; its top ten account for less than 4%. The specimen comprised CD4+ T cells sorted from PBMCs, sampled less than 30 months after vaccination. Receptor source: a man aged 50-75 years who received an inactivated influenza vaccine.

The chain combines TRBV7-2 with TRBJ1-2; no clear D. This CDR3 comprises 15 residues. Per germline, CDR1 SGHTA and CDR2 FQGNSA. V was trimmed by 0 bases and J by 4 bases, leaving 12 bases between them. The CDR3 DNA reads TGTGCCAGCAGCTTAGCGCGGGGATCCGGCTATGGCTACACCTTC. It yields the protein CASSLARGSGYGYTF.

This clonotype turned up a few times. The J gene is TRBJ2-5, the V gene TRBV3-1; 7 nucleotides agree with TRBD2. This CDR3 contains 16 residues. J was trimmed by 3 bases and V by 0 bases; bases with no gene match: 7. Germline V gene data show CDR1 as LGHDT and CDR2 as YNNKEL (reference sequence). CDR3 coding DNA: TGTGCCAGCAGCCAAGACATGGGGCTAGCGGAAGAGACCCAGTACTTC. Protein sequence: CASSQDMGLAEETQYF.

This clonotype was seen ten or more times. The V and J genes are TRBV4-3 and TRBJ2-3, with 7 bases matching TRBD1. With 3 bases clipped from V and 6 bases from J, the junction kept 6 bases outside the gene matches. CDR1 is LGHNA and CDR2 is YSLEER in the germline V gene. The CDR3 has 14 amino acids. CDR3 protein: CASSQTGLGDTQYF. CDR3 DNA: TGCGCCAGCAGCCAGACAGGGTTAGGTGATACGCAGTATTTT.

The chain is built from TRBV7-3 and TRBJ1-4, with 9 bases fitting TRBD1. V was pared by 0 bases and J by 4 bases, with 3 bases of the junction left unmatched. The CDR3 consists of 16 residues. Germline lookup yields CDR1 SGHTA and CDR2 FQGTGA. The CDR3 sequence: CASSLTGTGNNEKLFF. Written as DNA, the CDR3 is TGTGCCAGCAGCTTAACAGGGACAGGGAATAATGAAAAACTGTTTTTT.

The CDR3 loop is CASQSPRGVGNTEAFF. The CDR3 nucleotides are TGTGCCAGCCAATCACCTCGGGGGGTTGGCAACACTGAAGCTTTCTTT. J is TRBJ1-1 and V is TRBV28; perhaps TRBD1 as D (5 bases). CDR3 size: 16 residues. With 8 bases removed from V and 2 bases from J, the gap between germline ends came to 21 bases. Germline V gene lookup returns CDR1 MDHEN and CDR2 SYDVKM.

This clonotype came up many times. V gene TRBV16 combines with J gene TRBJ1-5; 10 bases line up with TRBD1. From germline, CDR1 is KGHSY and CDR2 FQNENV. This CDR3 spans 14 amino acids. J gave up 6 bases and V 4 bases, and 3 bases lay outside the gene matches. CDR3 DNA sequence: TGTGCCAGCAGCCGCGGGACAGGGGTTCAGCCCCAGCATTTT. The encoded protein is CASSRGTGVQPQHF.

There are a few counts of this clonotype. The CDR3 DNA follows: TGTGCCACCAGAACAGCGGGAGCGAACACCGGGGAGCTGTTTTTT. Amino acids: CATRTAGANTGELFF. The chain is built from TRBV10-3 and TRBJ2-2; 8 bases map to TRBD2. The CDR3 sequence is 15 residues long. CDR1 and CDR2 from the germline V gene are ENHRY and SYGVKD. V shed 10 bases and J 0 bases; nucleotides not matched to a gene: 7.

This clonotype was found a few times. The chain combines TRBV20-1 with TRBJ1-5; D not certain. Germline loops: CDR1 DFQATT, CDR2 SNEGSKA (reference sequence). V lost 3 bases and J 4 bases, leaving 7 bases between the germline ends. The CDR3 length is 12 residues. The CDR3 bases are TGCAGTGCTAGCAAGGTGAATCAGCCCCAGCATTTT. It specifies CSASKVNQPQHF.

This clonotype was seen only a few times. J is TRBJ2-7 and V is TRBV10-3; 15 bases map to TRBD2. Germline V gene lookup returns CDR1 ENHRY and CDR2 SYGVKD. The V segment lost 4 bases and the J segment 0 bases; nucleotides outside the gene matches: 4. The CDR3 extends over 17 amino acids. This chain's CDR3 is CAISAGLAGGSSYEQYF. For the CDR3, the DNA is TGTGCCATCAGTGCGGGACTAGCGGGAGGTAGCTCCTACGAGCAGTACTTC.

This clonotype was counted only a few times. The chain has TRBV14 and TRBJ1-3; D possibly corresponds to TRBD1 (6 bases). Trimming left V 2 bases short and J 2 bases short, with 10 bases between. This CDR3 has 15 amino acids. Germline loops: CDR1 SGHDN, CDR2 FVKESK. CDR3: CASSQWGATGNTIYF. CDR3 DNA sequence: TGTGCCAGCAGCCAATGGGGGGCTACTGGAAACACCATATATTTT.